This T cell receptor beta chain emerged from a study of blood T cell repertoires in COVID-19. Study in general: Acute and convalescent COVID-19 samples came from the United States, Italy and Spain.

The germline gives CDR1 MNHEY, CDR2 SMNVEV (reference sequence). CDR3 size: 14 residues. With V trimmed by 5 bases and J by 3 bases, 5 bases remained unmatched. Assay: immunoSEQ multiplex PCR; the TCRdb copy retains only in-frame clones and omits some. The sample consists of approximately 300,000 clones, under 90% of them appearing once. The rearrangement links TRBV27 to TRBJ2-7, with TRBD1 identical over 9 bases. Sequenced input: PBMCs or T cells enriched from blood (not recorded which). The clonotype comes from a man younger than 40 who had recovered from COVID-19. CDR3 DNA sequence: TGTGCCAGCAGTGGAGGACAGGGGTACTACGAGCAGTACTTC. As protein: CASSGGQGYYEQYF.